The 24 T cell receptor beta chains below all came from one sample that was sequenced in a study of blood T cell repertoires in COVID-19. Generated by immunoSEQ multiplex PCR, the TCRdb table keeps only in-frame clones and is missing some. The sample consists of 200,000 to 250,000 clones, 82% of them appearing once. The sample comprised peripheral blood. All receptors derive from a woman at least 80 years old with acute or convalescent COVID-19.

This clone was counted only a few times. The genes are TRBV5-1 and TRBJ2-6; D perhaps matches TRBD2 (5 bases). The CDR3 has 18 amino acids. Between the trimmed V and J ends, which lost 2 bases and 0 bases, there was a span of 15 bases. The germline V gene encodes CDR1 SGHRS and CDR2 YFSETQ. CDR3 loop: CASSLTGLKGSGANVLTF. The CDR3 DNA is TGCGCCAGCAGCTTAACGGGGTTAAAAGGCTCTGGGGCCAACGTCCTGACTTTC.

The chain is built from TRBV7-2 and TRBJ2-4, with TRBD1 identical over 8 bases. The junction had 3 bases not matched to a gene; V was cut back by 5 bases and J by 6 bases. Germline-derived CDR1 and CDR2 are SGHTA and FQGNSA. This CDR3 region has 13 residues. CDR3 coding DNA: TGTGCCAGCAGCCCCGGACAGGGAAACATTCAGTACTTC. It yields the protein CASSPGQGNIQYF.

The CDR3 here is CASSWGQPTNEKLFF. The CDR3 nucleotides read TGCGCCAGCAGCTGGGGACAGCCAACTAATGAAAAACTGTTTTTT. The chain employs TRBV5-1 and TRBJ1-4, with TRBD1 matching 7 bases. The germline CDR1 and CDR2 sequences are SGHRS and YFSETQ. The CDR3 runs 15 residues. The trim removed 3 bases at V and 0 bases at J, leaving 2 bases unmatched.

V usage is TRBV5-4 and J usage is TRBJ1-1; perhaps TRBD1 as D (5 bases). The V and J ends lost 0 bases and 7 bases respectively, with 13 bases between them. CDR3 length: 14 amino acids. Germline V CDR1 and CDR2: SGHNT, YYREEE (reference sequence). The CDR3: CASSLAGGGGEAFF. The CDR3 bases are TGTGCCAGCAGCTTGGCCGGGGGTGGAGGTGAAGCTTTCTTT.

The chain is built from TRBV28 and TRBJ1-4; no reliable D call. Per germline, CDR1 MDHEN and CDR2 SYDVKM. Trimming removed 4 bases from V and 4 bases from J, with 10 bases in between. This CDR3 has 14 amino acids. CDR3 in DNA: TGTGCCAGCAGTTCTTGGCGGCATAATGAAAAACTGTTTTTT. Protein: CASSSWRHNEKLFF.

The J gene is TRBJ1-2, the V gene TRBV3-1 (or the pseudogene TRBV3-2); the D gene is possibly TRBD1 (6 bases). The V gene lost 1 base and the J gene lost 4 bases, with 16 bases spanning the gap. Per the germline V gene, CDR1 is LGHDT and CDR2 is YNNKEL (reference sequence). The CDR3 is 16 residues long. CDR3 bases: TGTGCCAGCAGCCAAGTTAGGCAGGGGTTACTCTATGGCTACACCTTC. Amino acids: CASSQVRQGLLYGYTF.

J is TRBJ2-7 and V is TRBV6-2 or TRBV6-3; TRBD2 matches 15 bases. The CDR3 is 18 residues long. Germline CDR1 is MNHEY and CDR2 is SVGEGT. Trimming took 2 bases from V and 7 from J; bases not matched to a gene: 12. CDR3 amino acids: CASSYGGPGTSGRIEQYF. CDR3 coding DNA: TGTGCCAGCAGTTACGGGGGCCCCGGGACTAGCGGGAGGATTGAGCAGTACTTC.

The CDR3 nucleotides are TGTGCCAGCAGCCCCCTAGGGACAGGGCCTTTATATGGCTACACCTTC. This translates into CASSPLGTGPLYGYTF. The V and J genes are TRBV11-2 and TRBJ1-2, with 9 bases identical to TRBD1. Germline V gene lookup returns CDR1 SGHAT and CDR2 FQNNGV. The V segment lost 5 bases and the J segment 5 bases; nucleotides outside the gene matches: 12. CDR3 length equals 16 residues.

CDR3 bases: TGTGCCAGCAGCAAACTCTGGGGGGGCCCGAACACCGGGGAGCTGTTTTTT. As protein: CASSKLWGGPNTGELFF. The rearrangement links TRBV5-6 to TRBJ2-2; D might be TRBD2 (7 bases). Germline lookup yields CDR1 SGHDT and CDR2 YYEEEE. This CDR3 spans 17 amino acids. Trimming left V 4 bases short and J 0 bases short, with 16 bases between.

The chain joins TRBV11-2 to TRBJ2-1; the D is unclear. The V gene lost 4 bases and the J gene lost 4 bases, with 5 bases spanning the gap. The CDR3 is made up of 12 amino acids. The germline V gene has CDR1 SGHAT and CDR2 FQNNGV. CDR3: CASSSLYNEQFF. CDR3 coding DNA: TGTGCCAGCAGCTCACTATACAATGAGCAGTTCTTC.

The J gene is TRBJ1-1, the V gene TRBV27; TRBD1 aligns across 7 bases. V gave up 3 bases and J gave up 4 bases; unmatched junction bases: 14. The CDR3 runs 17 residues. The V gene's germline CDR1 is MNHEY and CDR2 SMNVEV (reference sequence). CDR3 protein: CASSLGPTGLGGTEAFF. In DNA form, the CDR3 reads TGTGCCAGCAGTTTGGGCCCGACAGGGCTAGGGGGCACTGAAGCTTTCTTT.

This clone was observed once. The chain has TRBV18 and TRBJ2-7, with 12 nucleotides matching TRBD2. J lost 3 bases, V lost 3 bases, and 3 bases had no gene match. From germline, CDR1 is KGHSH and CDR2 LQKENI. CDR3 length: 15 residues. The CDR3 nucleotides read TGTGCCAGCTCACCGAGACTAGCGGGAGACTACGAGCAGTACTTC. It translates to CASSPRLAGDYEQYF.

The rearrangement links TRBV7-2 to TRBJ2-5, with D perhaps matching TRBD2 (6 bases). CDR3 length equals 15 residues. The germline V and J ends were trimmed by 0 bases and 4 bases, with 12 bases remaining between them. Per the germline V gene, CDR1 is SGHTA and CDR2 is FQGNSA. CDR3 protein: CASSLAGSGGETQYF. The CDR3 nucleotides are TGTGCCAGCAGCTTAGCCGGGAGTGGGGGAGAGACCCAGTACTTC.

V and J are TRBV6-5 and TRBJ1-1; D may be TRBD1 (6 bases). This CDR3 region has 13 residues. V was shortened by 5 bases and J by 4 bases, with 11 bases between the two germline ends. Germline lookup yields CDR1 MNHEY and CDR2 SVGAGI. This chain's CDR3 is CASSHLDSTEAFF. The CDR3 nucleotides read TGTGCCAGCAGTCACTTGGACAGCACTGAAGCTTTCTTT.

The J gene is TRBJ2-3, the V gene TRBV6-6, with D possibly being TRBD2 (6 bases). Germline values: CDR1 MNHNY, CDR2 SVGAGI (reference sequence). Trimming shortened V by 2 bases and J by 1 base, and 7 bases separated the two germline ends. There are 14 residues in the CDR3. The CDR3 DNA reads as TGTGCCAGCAGTTACGGAGGGCGCACAGATACGCAGTATTTT. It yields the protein CASSYGGRTDTQYF.

CDR3 nucleotide sequence: TGTGCCAGCAGTAATCCGCGGGACTCACCCCTCCACTTT. Its protein is CASSNPRDSPLHF. This rearrangement joins TRBV27 to TRBJ1-6, with a possible D match to TRBD1 (5 bases). CDR1 and CDR2 (germline): MNHEY, SMNVEV (reference sequence). The CDR3 length is 13 residues. Trimming shortened V by 5 bases and J by 10 bases, and 12 bases separated the two germline ends.

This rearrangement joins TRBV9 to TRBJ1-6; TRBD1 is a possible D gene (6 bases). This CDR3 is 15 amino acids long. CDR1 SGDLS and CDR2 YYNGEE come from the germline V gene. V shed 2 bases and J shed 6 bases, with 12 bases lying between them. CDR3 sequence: CASSVEGRGNSPLHF. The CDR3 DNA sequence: TGTGCCAGCAGCGTCGAGGGCAGGGGTAATTCACCCCTCCACTTT.

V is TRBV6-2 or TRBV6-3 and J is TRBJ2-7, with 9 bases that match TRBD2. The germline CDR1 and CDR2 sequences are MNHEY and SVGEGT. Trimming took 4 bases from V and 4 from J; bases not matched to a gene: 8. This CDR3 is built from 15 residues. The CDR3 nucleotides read TGTGCCAGCAGTTTTAGTAGCGGGAGCCTTTACGAGCAGTACTTC. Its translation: CASSFSSGSLYEQYF.

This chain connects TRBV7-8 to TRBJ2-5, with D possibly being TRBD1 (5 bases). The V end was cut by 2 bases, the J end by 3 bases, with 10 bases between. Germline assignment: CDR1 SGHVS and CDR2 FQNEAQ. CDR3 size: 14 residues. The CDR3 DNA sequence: TGTGCCAGCAGCTTAAGGGCAGGGAAAGAGACCCAGTACTTC. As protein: CASSLRAGKETQYF.

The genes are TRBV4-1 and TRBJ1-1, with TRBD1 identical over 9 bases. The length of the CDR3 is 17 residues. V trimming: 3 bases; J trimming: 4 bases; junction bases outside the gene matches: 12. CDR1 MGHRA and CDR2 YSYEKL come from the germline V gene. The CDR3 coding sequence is TGCGCCAGCAGCCATCCGATCAGGGGGACAGGGAGCACTGAAGCTTTCTTT. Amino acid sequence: CASSHPIRGTGSTEAFF.

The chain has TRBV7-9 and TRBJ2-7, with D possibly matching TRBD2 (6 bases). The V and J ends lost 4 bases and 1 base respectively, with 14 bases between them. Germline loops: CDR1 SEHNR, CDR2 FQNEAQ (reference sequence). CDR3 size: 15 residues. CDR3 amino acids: CASSSRGSGSYEQYF. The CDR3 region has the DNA TGTGCCAGCAGCTCCCGGGGTAGCGGTTCCTACGAGCAGTACTTC.

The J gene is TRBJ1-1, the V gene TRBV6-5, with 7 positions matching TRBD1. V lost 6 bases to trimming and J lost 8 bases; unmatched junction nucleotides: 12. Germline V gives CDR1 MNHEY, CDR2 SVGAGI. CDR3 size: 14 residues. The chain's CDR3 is CASSKQGISPEAFF. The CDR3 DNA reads TGTGCCAGCAGCAAACAGGGGATATCCCCGGAAGCTTTCTTT.

The CDR3 reads CASSLRNYANYGYTF. In DNA form, the CDR3 reads TGTGCCAGCAGTTTAAGGAACTATGCTAACTATGGCTACACCTTC. The chain links TRBV28 to TRBJ1-2; D unresolved. Germline V gene data show CDR1 as MDHEN and CDR2 as SYDVKM. Trimming cost V 2 bases and J 0 bases, with 10 bases left between them. The CDR3 runs to 15 residues.

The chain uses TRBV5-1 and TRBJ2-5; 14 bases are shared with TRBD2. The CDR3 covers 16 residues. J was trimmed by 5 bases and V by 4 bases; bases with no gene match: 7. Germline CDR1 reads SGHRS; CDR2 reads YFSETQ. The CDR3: CASSLPGLAGAETQYF. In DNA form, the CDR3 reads TGCGCCAGCAGCCTTCCGGGACTAGCGGGAGCTGAGACCCAGTACTTC.